Presented here are 9 T cell receptor beta chains from one specimen sequenced in a study of spatial heterogeneity in lung cancer. This sample's time point: sample taken at primary tumor resection. Using its own MiXCR run on the 5' RACE reads, TCRdb lists one record per CDR3 protein. Of more than 30,000 distinct CDR3 sequences in the sample, roughly 4.9% were seen once. The sample consisted of PBMCs, taken at surgery. The receptors originated from a female donor with early-stage non-small cell lung cancer.

Many counts were recorded for this clonotype. This chain connects TRBV20-1 to TRBJ2-1, with D maybe TRBD2 (5 bases). The CDR3 length is 13 residues. V lost 5 bases and J lost 6, with 14 bases in between. Germline V gene sequence: CDR1 DFQATT, CDR2 SNEGSKA (reference sequence). The chain's CDR3 is CSASGVGLNEQFF. Written as DNA, the CDR3 is TGCAGTGCTTCCGGCGTCGGACTCAATGAGCAGTTCTTC.

Many counts were recorded for this clonotype. The CDR3 nucleotides read TGTGCCAGCACCCGGCGGGGATCGCGTGAGCAGTTCTTC. This encodes CASTRRGSREQFF. V gene TRBV12-3 or TRBV12-4 combines with J gene TRBJ2-1; the D gene is possibly TRBD2 (6 bases). There are 13 residues in the CDR3. Trimming pared 7 bases from V and 9 bases from J, leaving 16 bases between.

This clonotype was picked up a small number of times. The J gene is TRBJ2-1, the V gene TRBV6-6, with 9 bases matching TRBD1. In germline, CDR1 is MNHNY, CDR2 SVGAGI (reference sequence). The length of the CDR3 is 15 residues. V shed 5 bases and J 8 bases; nucleotides not matched to a gene: 10. The CDR3 nucleotides are TGTGCCAGCAGTCTTGGGACAGGGATGGGCGATGAGCAGTTCTTC. This codes for CASSLGTGMGDEQFF.

This clonotype was counted at least ten times. V is TRBV20-1 and J is TRBJ1-1; a possible D gene is TRBD1 (5 bases). The CDR3 has 16 residues. V was clipped by 5 bases and J by 1 base, with 20 bases between them. Germline V CDR1 and CDR2: DFQATT, SNEGSKA (reference sequence). Here the CDR3 DNA reads TGCAGTGCTCCACTTGGTGGGACCTTGGGGAACACTGAAGCTTTCTTT. Its protein is CSAPLGGTLGNTEAFF.

This clonotype was found many times. The gene calls are TRBV29-1 and TRBJ2-1; D not resolved. V lost 0 bases and J 4 bases, leaving 4 bases between the germline ends. The CDR3 length is 12 residues. The germline gives CDR1 SQVTM, CDR2 ANQGSEA. This CDR3 reads CSVEEGYNEQFF. CDR3 nucleotides: TGCAGCGTTGAAGAGGGTTACAATGAGCAGTTCTTC.

This clonotype was picked up many times. The genes are TRBV9 and TRBJ1-2; 8 nucleotides agree with TRBD1. Germline loops: CDR1 SGDLS, CDR2 YYNGEE. Trimming removed 4 bases from V and 6 bases from J; junction bases left unmatched: 14. The length of the CDR3 is 16 residues. The CDR3 protein is CASSYGQGREGNGYTF. The CDR3 nucleotides read TGTGCCAGCAGCTACGGACAGGGAAGAGAGGGGAATGGCTACACCTTC.

This clonotype was recorded at least ten times. V gene TRBV5-5 combines with J gene TRBJ2-1; D is uncertain. Germline values: CDR1 SGHKS, CDR2 YYEKEE (reference sequence). Trimming removed 0 bases from V and 6 bases from J, with 4 bases in between. The CDR3 loop spans 12 amino acids. This CDR3 is CASSLDLNEQFF. DNA for the CDR3: TGTGCCAGCAGCTTGGACCTCAATGAGCAGTTCTTC.

This clonotype was seen ten or more times. J is TRBJ2-3 and V is TRBV5-1; no reliable D call. The V gene lost 4 bases and the J gene lost 2 bases, with 8 bases spanning the gap. The CDR3 runs 13 residues. CDR1 SGHRS and CDR2 YFSETQ come from the germline V gene. In nucleotides, the CDR3 is TGCGCCAGCAGCCTGACTCCCACAGATACGCAGTATTTT. Its protein is CASSLTPTDTQYF.

This clonotype has at least ten counts. The genes are TRBV28 and TRBJ1-2; D may be TRBD1 (5 bases). The CDR3 totals 15 residues. Germline V lookup: CDR1 MDHEN, CDR2 SYDVKM. Trimming cost V 7 bases and J 4 bases, with 19 bases left between them. CDR3 sequence (DNA): TGTGCCAGCAAAATCCGACAGCCGGGCCGCTATGGCTACACCTTC. Translation gives CASKIRQPGRYGYTF.